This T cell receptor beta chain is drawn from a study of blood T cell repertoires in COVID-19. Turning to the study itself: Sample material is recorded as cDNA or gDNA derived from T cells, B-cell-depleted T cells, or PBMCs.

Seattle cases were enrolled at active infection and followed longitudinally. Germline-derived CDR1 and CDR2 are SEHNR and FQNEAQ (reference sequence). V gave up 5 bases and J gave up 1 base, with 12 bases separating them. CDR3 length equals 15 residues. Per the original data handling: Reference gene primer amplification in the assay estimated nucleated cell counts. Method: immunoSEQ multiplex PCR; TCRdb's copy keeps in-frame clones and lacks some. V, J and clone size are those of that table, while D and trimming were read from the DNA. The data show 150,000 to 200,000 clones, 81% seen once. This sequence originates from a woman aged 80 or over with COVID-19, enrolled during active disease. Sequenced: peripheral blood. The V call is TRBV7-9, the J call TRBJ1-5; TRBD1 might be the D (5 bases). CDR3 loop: CASSHSGASNQPQHF. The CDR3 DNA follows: TGTGCCAGCAGCCATAGCGGGGCCAGCAATCAGCCCCAGCATTTT.